A single TCR beta chain is shown here with its context. No antigen is known for it. The table came from immunoSEQ multiplex PCR; TCRdb's copy has only in-frame clones and leaves some out. The sample shows tens of thousands of clones, over 75% of them seen only once. Autoimmune disease history or systemic immunosuppression was exclusionary. This sample was taken from a study of OX40 agonist ivuxolimab in advanced cancers. Whole-study context: Three patients, one with hepatocellular carcinoma and two with cutaneous melanoma, responded partially.

Study-wide results and limits: On average, CD8+ T cells showed a greater number of expanded clones than CD4+.

This CDR3 is 13 amino acids long. Germline V gene data show CDR1 as SGHTA and CDR2 as FQGNSA. The V end lost 5 bases, the J end lost 2 bases, and 9 bases lay between the germline ends. The sequence derives from an adult with an advanced solid tumor such as melanoma, head and neck, liver or kidney cancer. This sequence joins TRBV7-2 and TRBJ1-2, with D unclear. Specimen: CD4+ or CD8+ T cells sorted from blood, collected in a trial of the OX40 agonist ivuxolimab. The CDR3 is CASSPRRNYGYTF. The CDR3 nucleotides are TGTGCCAGCAGCCCGAGGAGAAACTATGGCTACACCTTC.